This T cell receptor (beta chain) is from a study of human T cells and chemical hapten exposure. Overall study context: It was small differences in pooled library volume that mainly caused per-sample TCR yields to vary.

Trimming cost V 4 bases and J 4 bases, with 19 bases left between them. The CDR3 contains 16 residues. Germline-derived CDR1 and CDR2 are SGHAT and FQNNGV. TCRdb reprocessed the RACE reads via MiXCR and lists one record per CDR3 protein. The data show some 84,000 distinct CDR3 sequences, 10% seen once. This clonotype came up many times. Documented time point: patch test 2, 6 weeks after DPC sensitization. Noted treatment: therapeutic diphenylcyclopropenone sensitization with weekly scalp DPC. Drawing of blood took place ahead of applying each patch test. This chain uses TRBV11-2 with TRBJ1-2; possibly TRBD1 for D (6 bases). The receptor's source is a woman aged 50 to 60 with alopecia areata. Some clones in this sample may be carry-over from other donors' samples. Source: whole blood, taken in connection with sensitization to the hapten diphenylcyclopropenone (DPC). Written as DNA, the CDR3 is TGTGCCAGCAGCTCACCGGGCCTACAGGGCTCCTATGGCTACACCTTC. The encoded protein is CASSSPGLQGSYGYTF.